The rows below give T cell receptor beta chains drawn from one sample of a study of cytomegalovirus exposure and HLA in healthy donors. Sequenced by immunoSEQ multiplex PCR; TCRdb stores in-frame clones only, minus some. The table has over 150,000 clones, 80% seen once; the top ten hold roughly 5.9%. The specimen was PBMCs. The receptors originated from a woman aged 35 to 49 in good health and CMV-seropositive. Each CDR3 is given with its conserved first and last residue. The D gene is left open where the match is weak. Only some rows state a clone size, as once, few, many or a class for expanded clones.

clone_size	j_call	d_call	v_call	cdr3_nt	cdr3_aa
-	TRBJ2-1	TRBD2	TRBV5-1	TGCGCCAGCAGCTTGGAACTAGCGGGAGGCTATGAGCAGTTCTTC	CASSLELAGGYEQFF
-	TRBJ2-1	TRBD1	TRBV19	TGTGCCAGTAGTATGGGGACAGAAAGACCGAACAATGAGCAGTTCTTC	CASSMGTERPNNEQFF
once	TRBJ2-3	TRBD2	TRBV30	TGTGCCTGGAGGGCATGGGAGCTAGCGGGGGCGGGAGATACGCAGTATTTT	CAWRAWELAGAGDTQYF
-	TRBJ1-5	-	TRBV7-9	TGTGCCAGCAGCTTAGATACAGGGTTTCAGCCCCAGCATTTT	CASSLDTGFQPQHF
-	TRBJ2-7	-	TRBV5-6	TGTGCCAGCAGCTTACAGGGACTACGCGAGCAGTACTTC	CASSLQGLREQYF
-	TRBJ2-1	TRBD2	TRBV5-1	TGCGCCAGCAGCTTGACTAGCGGGATTTACAATGAGCAGTTCTTC	CASSLTSGIYNEQFF
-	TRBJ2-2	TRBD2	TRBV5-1	TGCGCCAGCACCCGGACTAGCGGGAGTTCCGGGGAGCTGTTTTTT	CASTRTSGSSGELFF
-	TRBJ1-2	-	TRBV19	TGTGCCAGTAGTATAGCAGGGGCAGGAGGAGGCTACACCTTC	CASSIAGAGGGYTF
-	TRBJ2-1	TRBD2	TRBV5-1	TGCGCCAGCAGCTTACCGGGACTAGCGTACCACGGGGCCTACAATGAGCAGTTCTTC	CASSLPGLAYHGAYNEQFF
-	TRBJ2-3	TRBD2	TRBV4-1	TGCGCCAGCAGCCAACTGACTAGCGGGAGTGTAGATACGCAGTATTTT	CASSQLTSGSVDTQYF
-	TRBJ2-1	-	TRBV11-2	TGTGCCAGCAGCTTTAGCGGCTCCTACAATGAGCAGTTCTTC	CASSFSGSYNEQFF
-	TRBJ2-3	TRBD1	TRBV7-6	TGTGCCAGCAGCTACCAACAGGGGGCCTTCACAGATACGCAGTATTTT	CASSYQQGAFTDTQYF
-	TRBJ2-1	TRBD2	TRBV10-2	TGCGCCAGCAGTGAGTCCCTGACTAGCGGGACTTACAATGAGCAGTTCTTC	CASSESLTSGTYNEQFF
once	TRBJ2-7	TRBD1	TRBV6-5	TGTGCCAGCAGTTACGGGACAGGGATCGGCGGGGAGCAGTACTTC	CASSYGTGIGGEQYF
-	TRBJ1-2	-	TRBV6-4	TGTGCCAGCAGTGACCACGGCAGGGCGGGGCAGGATGGCTACACCTTC	CASSDHGRAGQDGYTF
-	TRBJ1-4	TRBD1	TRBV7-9	TGTGCCAGCAGCTTAATGACAGACAGGGTTGAAAAACTGTTTTTT	CASSLMTDRVEKLFF
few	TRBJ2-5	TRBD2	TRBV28	TGTGCCAGCAGCACACTAGCGGGAGGGCAAGAGACCCAGTACTTC	CASSTLAGGQETQYF
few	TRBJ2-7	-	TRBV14	TGTGCCAGCAGCCAAACGCTGAGGACTAACGAGCAGTACTTC	CASSQTLRTNEQYF
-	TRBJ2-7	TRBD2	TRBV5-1	TGCGCCAGCAGCTTGAGCGGGAGCCCCAACCCCTACGAGCAGTACTTC	CASSLSGSPNPYEQYF
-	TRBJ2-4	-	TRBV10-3	TGTGCCATCAGTGAGTCTCGGGGGGGACAGGGACTAGCCAAAAACATTCAGTACTTC	CAISESRGGQGLAKNIQYF
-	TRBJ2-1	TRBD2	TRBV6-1	TGTGCCAGCAGTCGGACTAGCGGAAACAATGAGCAGTTCTTC	CASSRTSGNNEQFF
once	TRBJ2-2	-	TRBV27	TGTGCCAGCAGTTTCGGAGTCACCGGGGAGCTGTTTTTT	CASSFGVTGELFF
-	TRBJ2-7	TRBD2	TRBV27	TGTGCCAGCAGTCCATCTTCCGGGACTAGCACCTACGAGCAGTACTTC	CASSPSSGTSTYEQYF
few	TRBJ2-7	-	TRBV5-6	TGTGCCAGCAGCCCGCCCGCGAGCTCCTACGAGCAGTACTTC	CASSPPASSYEQYF
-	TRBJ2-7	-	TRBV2	TGTGCCAGCAGCCCGAGCGTTTCCTACGAGCAGTACTTC	CASSPSVSYEQYF
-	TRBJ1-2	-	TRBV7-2	TGTGCCAGCAGCCCAGGGGCAGGGAGGGATGGCTACACCTTC	CASSPGAGRDGYTF
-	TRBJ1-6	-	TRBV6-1	TGTGCCAGCAGTGGGGCACTAGGCAATTCACCCCTCCACTTT	CASSGALGNSPLHF
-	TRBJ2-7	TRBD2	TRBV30	TGTGCCTGGAGCCTAGCGGACTTACGCGAGCAGTACTTC	CAWSLADLREQYF
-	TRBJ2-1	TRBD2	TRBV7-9	TGTGCCAGCAGTAAGCGGGAGGGAGGTAGCGATGAGCAGTTCTTC	CASSKREGGSDEQFF
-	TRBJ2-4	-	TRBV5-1	TGCGCCAGCAGCTTGGTAGGGGATGTGGGAAACATTCAGTACTTC	CASSLVGDVGNIQYF
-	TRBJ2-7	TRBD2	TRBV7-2	TGTGCCAGCAGCTTAAATCCTAGCGGGAGCTACGAGCAGTACTTC	CASSLNPSGSYEQYF
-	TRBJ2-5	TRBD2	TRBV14	TGTGCCAGCAGCAAACGACTAGCGGGAGCGTTAGTACAAGAGACCCAGTACTTC	CASSKRLAGALVQETQYF
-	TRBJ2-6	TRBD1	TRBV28	TGTGCCAGCAGCGTAACAGGGGTAGGGGCCAACGTCCTGACTTTC	CASSVTGVGANVLTF
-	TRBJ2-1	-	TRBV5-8	TGTGCCAGCAGCTTGACTCCTAGAGGTGAGCAGTTCTTC	CASSLTPRGEQFF
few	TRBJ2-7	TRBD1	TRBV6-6	TGTGCCAGCCAGTGGACAGGGGACTCCTACGAGCAGTACTTC	CASQWTGDSYEQYF
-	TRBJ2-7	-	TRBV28	TGTGCCAGCATCCCGATTAGGACATCAGGCAGGAACGAGCAGTACTTC	CASIPIRTSGRNEQYF
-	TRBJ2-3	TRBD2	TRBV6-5	TGTGCCAGCAGACATACTAGCGGGAGGAGCGATACGCAGTATTTT	CASRHTSGRSDTQYF
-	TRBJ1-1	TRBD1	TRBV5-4	TGTGCCAGCAGGCGACAGGGGATCGGCGCCACTGAAGCTTTCTTT	CASRRQGIGATEAFF
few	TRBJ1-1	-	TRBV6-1	TGTGCCAGCAGTGGCCAAGGACTTCCCAACACTGAAGCTTTCTTT	CASSGQGLPNTEAFF
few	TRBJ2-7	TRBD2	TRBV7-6	TGTGCCAGCAGCCTATCTAGCGGGGGGACTTACGAGCAGTACTTC	CASSLSSGGTYEQYF
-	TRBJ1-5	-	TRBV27	TGTGCCAGCAGCCCGAGGCCTAGCGTGGGGCCCCAGCATTTT	CASSPRPSVGPQHF
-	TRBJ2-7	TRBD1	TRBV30	TGTGCCTGGATTCCCAGGGACAGGGACTTTCACGAGCAGTACTTC	CAWIPRDRDFHEQYF
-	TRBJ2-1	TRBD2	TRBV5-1	TGCGCCAGCAGCTGGCCGGGCGGGAGGTCCTACAATGAGCAGTTCTTC	CASSWPGGRSYNEQFF
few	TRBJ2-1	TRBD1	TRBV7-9	TGTGCCAGCAGCTTAGATGGCAGGGGGTACAATGAGCAGTTCTTC	CASSLDGRGYNEQFF